A single sample gave rise to the 29 T cell receptor beta chains below, sequenced in a study of blood T cell repertoires in COVID-19. The data were produced by immunoSEQ multiplex PCR, yet TCRdb's version contains in-frame clones alone and is incomplete. The sample holds about 240,000 clones, roughly nine tenths seen once. Sequenced sample: peripheral blood. The receptor source for this set is a man in his sixties who had recovered from COVID-19.

The chain uses TRBV5-6 and TRBJ2-5, with a tentative D call TRBD1 (6 bases). Trimming stripped 2 bases from V and 4 bases from J, with 12 bases between. Germline V gene data show CDR1 as SGHDT and CDR2 as YYEEEE. The CDR3 sequence is 14 residues long. The CDR3 is CASSLLGGRETQYF. The CDR3 bases are TGTGCCAGCAGCTTACTAGGGGGTAGAGAGACCCAGTACTTC.

The chain joins TRBV5-5 to TRBJ2-1, with TRBD2 matching over 10 bases. Per germline, CDR1 SGHKS and CDR2 YYEKEE (reference sequence). V lost 5 bases to trimming and J lost 6 bases; unmatched junction nucleotides: 11. This CDR3 comprises 16 residues. CDR3 nucleotides: TGTGCCAGCAGACCCTTAGGAGCGGGGGGGCGCAATGAGCAGTTCTTC. It encodes CASRPLGAGGRNEQFF.

The chain uses TRBV4-1 and TRBJ2-3; D uncertain. The germline V and J ends were trimmed by 0 bases and 3 bases, with 10 bases remaining between them. Germline V gene sequence: CDR1 MGHRA, CDR2 YSYEKL. This CDR3 comprises 15 residues. DNA for the CDR3: TGCGCCAGCAGCCAAGAATGGGCAGAGACAGATACGCAGTATTTT. Translating it yields CASSQEWAETDTQYF.

This chain uses TRBV5-1 with TRBJ2-3; no clear D. The V gene lost 0 bases and the J gene lost 1 base, with 9 bases spanning the gap. The germline CDR1 and CDR2 sequences are SGHRS and YFSETQ. The CDR3 loop spans 15 amino acids. This CDR3 reads CASSLARVGTDTQYF. For the CDR3, the DNA is TGCGCCAGCAGCTTGGCTCGCGTGGGCACAGATACGCAGTATTTT.

The chain carries TRBV9 and TRBJ2-5, with 9 bases that match TRBD1. The CDR3 contains 15 residues. From germline, CDR1 is SGDLS and CDR2 YYNGEE. J lost 1 base, V lost 2 bases, and 3 bases had no gene match. As DNA, the CDR3 is TGTGCCAGCAGCGTCGACAGGGGGGTCCAAGAGACCCAGTACTTC. It yields the protein CASSVDRGVQETQYF.

The chain couples TRBV19 to TRBJ1-5; possibly TRBD1 for D (5 bases). CDR3 length: 13 residues. The germline gives CDR1 LNHDA, CDR2 SQIVND (reference sequence). The germline V and J ends were trimmed by 1 base and 12 bases, with 13 bases remaining between them. DNA for the CDR3: TGTGCCAGTAGTATAGGGGCAAGGGGCGTCCAGCATTTT. This sequence encodes CASSIGARGVQHF.

This sequence joins TRBV29-1 and TRBJ2-7; 8 bases fit TRBD1. The V gene's germline CDR1 is SQVTM and CDR2 ANQGSEA. Unmatched junction bases numbered 11, after V lost 5 bases and J lost 2 bases. This CDR3 comprises 15 residues. The CDR3 bases are TGCAGCGTTCGGATCGGATTCAGGGGGCCCTACGAGCAGTACTTC. It yields the protein CSVRIGFRGPYEQYF.

This sequence joins TRBV10-3 and TRBJ2-1; TRBD1 matches at 7 bases. This CDR3 contains 14 residues. After removal of 4 bases from V and 6 bases from J, the junction contained 6 bases not matched to a gene. Germline-derived CDR1 and CDR2 are ENHRY and SYGVKD. The DNA of the CDR3 is TGTGCCATCAGTGGACAGGGTGGGTCCAATGAGCAGTTCTTC. It yields the protein CAISGQGGSNEQFF.

The chain recombines TRBV7-9 with TRBJ2-7, with D possibly called TRBD1 or TRBD2 (7 bases each). With 5 bases removed from V and 7 bases from J, the gap between germline ends came to 15 bases. The CDR3 extends over 13 amino acids. In germline, CDR1 is SEHNR, CDR2 FQNEAQ (reference sequence). The CDR3, as DNA: TGTGCCAGCAGCAGGGAGGGGGCTCGGGAGCAGTACGTC. Translation: CASSREGAREQYV.

J is TRBJ2-7 and V is TRBV14; D remains unclear. The CDR3 has 17 residues. Looked up from germline, CDR1 is SGHDN and CDR2 is FVKESK. The V gene lost 0 bases and the J gene lost 0 bases, with 15 bases spanning the gap. In nucleotides, the CDR3 is TGTGCCAGCAGCCAAGATTCGGCGACATCCAGCTCCTACGAGCAGTACGTC. The encoded protein is CASSQDSATSSSYEQYV.

The V gene is TRBV18, the J gene TRBJ1-2, with TRBD1 matching 8 bases. CDR1 is KGHSH and CDR2 is LQKENI in the germline V gene. Trimming took 4 bases from V and 4 from J; bases not matched to a gene: 8. This CDR3 is built from 15 residues. CDR3 coding DNA: TGTGCCAGCTCACTCGGACAGGGAGACAGCTATGGCTACACCTTC. Amino acids: CASSLGQGDSYGYTF.

The rearrangement uses TRBV2 and TRBJ1-6; 7 bases align to TRBD1. CDR1 SNHLY and CDR2 FYNNEI come from the germline V gene. The CDR3 has 15 amino acids. After removal of 3 bases from V and 7 bases from J, the junction contained 6 bases not matched to a gene. The CDR3 DNA follows: TGTGCCAGCAGTGAGGCCGGGACAGCAAATTCACCCCTCCACTTT. Protein sequence: CASSEAGTANSPLHF. Full variable domain (missing parts from reference TRBV2 and TRBJ1-6): EPEVTQTPSHQVTQMGQEVILRCVPISNHLYFYWYRQILGQKVEFLVSFYNNEISEKSEIFDDQFSVERPDGSNFTLKIRSTKLEDSAMYFCASSEAGTANSPLHFGNGTRLTVT.

The chain carries TRBV14 and TRBJ2-1; 7 bases line up with TRBD2. The J segment lost 5 bases and the V segment lost 4 bases, leaving 11 bases of the junction unmatched. The length of the CDR3 is 16 residues. Germline values: CDR1 SGHDN, CDR2 FVKESK. As DNA, the CDR3 is TGTGCCAGCAGCCTGAGGTGGCGGGGGTTTAACAATGAGCAGTTCTTC. Translation gives CASSLRWRGFNNEQFF.

In its sample, this clone was seen once. The rearrangement links TRBV24-1 to TRBJ2-1, with 8 nucleotides matching TRBD1. The CDR3 contains 15 residues. The germline V gene encodes CDR1 KGHDR and CDR2 SFDVKD. After removal of 6 bases from V and 2 bases from J, the junction contained 5 bases not matched to a gene. CDR3 amino acids: CATSQGQGPYNEQFF. The DNA for the CDR3 is TGTGCCACCAGTCAAGGACAGGGCCCCTACAATGAGCAGTTCTTC.

The chain combines TRBV6-4 with TRBJ2-3, with TRBD2 identical over 7 bases. The CDR3 consists of 15 residues. V lost 4 bases and J lost 5; bases outside the gene matches: 9. Looked up from germline, CDR1 is MRHNA and CDR2 is SNTAGT. CDR3: CASSGGLSGQDTQYF. CDR3 sequence (DNA): TGTGCCAGCAGTGGGGGACTATCAGGGCAAGATACGCAGTATTTT.

The chain carries TRBV4-1 and TRBJ2-3; 8 bases match TRBD2. V shed 6 bases and J 1 base; nucleotides not matched to a gene: 3. This CDR3 has 14 amino acids. Germline V gene lookup returns CDR1 MGHRA and CDR2 YSYEKL. CDR3 in amino acids: CASRKAGGTDTQYF. CDR3 coding DNA: TGCGCCAGCAGGAAAGCGGGGGGCACAGATACGCAGTATTTT.

The rearrangement uses TRBV6-5 and TRBJ2-2; 10 bases line up with TRBD1. Trimming cost V 8 bases and J 8 bases; bases outside gene matches: 5. The CDR3 length is 13 residues. From germline, CDR1 is MNHEY and CDR2 SVGAGI. The DNA of the CDR3 is TGTGCCAGCCCTGGGACAGGGGTTGGGGAGCTGTTTTTT. Its protein product is CASPGTGVGELFF.

The chain has TRBV2 and TRBJ2-5; 10 bases line up with TRBD1. J lost 10 bases, V lost 7 bases, and 6 bases had no gene match. CDR1 and CDR2 from the germline V gene are SNHLY and FYNNEI. CDR3 length equals 12 residues. This CDR3 is CASTGQGFRQYF. The CDR3 DNA follows: TGTGCCAGCACGGGACAGGGGTTTCGCCAGTACTTC.

The chain has TRBV12-3 or TRBV12-4 and TRBJ1-1; weak D call: TRBD1 (6 bases). The CDR3 is 13 amino acids. V lost 7 bases and J 6 bases, leaving 15 bases between the germline ends. The CDR3 coding sequence is TGTGCCAGCACCAAAATCACAGGGTCTGAAGCTTTCTTT. Amino acids: CASTKITGSEAFF.

This chain connects TRBV10-2 to TRBJ2-1; possible D gene TRBD2, 6 bases. CDR1 WSHSY and CDR2 SAAADI come from the germline V gene. This CDR3 is 12 amino acids long. Trimming removed 7 bases from V and 7 bases from J, with 11 bases in between. In DNA, the CDR3 is TGCGCCAGCATCGCGGGGTATAATGAGCAGTTCTTC. It encodes CASIAGYNEQFF.

The V gene is TRBV5-1, the J gene TRBJ2-2, with 7 positions matching TRBD2. The CDR3 sequence is 15 residues long. Germline V CDR1 and CDR2: SGHRS, YFSETQ. J lost 5 bases, V lost 4 bases, and 8 bases had no gene match. The CDR3 is CASSPGEGRTGELFF. For the CDR3, the DNA is TGCGCCAGCAGCCCCGGGGAGGGAAGAACCGGGGAGCTGTTTTTT.

This rearrangement joins TRBV27 to TRBJ1-4, with TRBD1 identical over 7 bases. With V trimmed by 6 bases and J by 10 bases, 11 bases remained unmatched. Germline CDR1 and CDR2: MNHEY and SMNVEV (reference sequence). This CDR3 has 14 residues. The CDR3 loop is CASRPLRGQRKLFF. In DNA, the CDR3 is TGTGCCAGCAGACCTCTAAGGGGGCAAAGAAAACTGTTTTTT.

V and J are TRBV6-5 and TRBJ2-7; maybe TRBD2 (5 bases). The ends were cut back, 5 bases at V and 8 bases at J, with 10 bases in the middle. Germline values: CDR1 MNHEY, CDR2 SVGAGI. The CDR3 covers 11 residues. The DNA for the CDR3 is TGTGCCAGCAGTCCCCCGGGGAAGCAGTACTTC. Amino acids: CASSPPGKQYF.

This clone was seen a handful of times. The rearrangement uses TRBV5-1 and TRBJ2-2; 12 bases align to TRBD2. After removal of 3 bases from V and 4 bases from J, the junction contained 4 bases not matched to a gene. Germline V gene lookup returns CDR1 SGHRS and CDR2 YFSETQ. The CDR3 has 16 amino acids. The CDR3 sequence is CASSSLAGGLTGELFF. Written as DNA, the CDR3 is TGCGCCAGCAGCTCACTAGCGGGGGGCCTCACCGGGGAGCTGTTTTTT.

J is TRBJ2-2 and V is TRBV5-1, with 14 bases lining up with TRBD2. CDR1 SGHRS and CDR2 YFSETQ come from the germline V gene. The CDR3 has 15 residues. V trimming: 4 bases; J trimming: 9 bases; junction bases outside the gene matches: 5. CDR3 in amino acids: CASSPGTSGGRELFF. The CDR3 DNA reads TGCGCCAGCAGCCCAGGGACTAGCGGGGGAAGGGAGCTGTTTTTT.

The chain joins TRBV11-2 to TRBJ2-7; 10 bases align to TRBD1. This CDR3 is 15 amino acids long. With 3 bases clipped from V and 3 bases from J, the junction kept 5 bases outside the gene matches. Per the germline V gene, CDR1 is SGHAT and CDR2 is FQNNGV. DNA of the CDR3: TGTGCCAGCAGCTTTAGACAGGGGGCCAACTACGAGCAGTACTTC. Translating gives CASSFRQGANYEQYF.

The chain uses TRBV3-1 (or the pseudogene TRBV3-2) and TRBJ2-5, with D tentatively TRBD1 (8 bases). The V and J ends lost 5 bases and 3 bases respectively, with 13 bases between them. From germline, CDR1 is LGHDT and CDR2 YNNKEL (reference sequence). The CDR3 is made up of 14 amino acids. The CDR3 is CASSIQGGEETQYF. CDR3 sequence (DNA): TGTGCCAGCAGCATACAGGGGGGGGAAGAGACCCAGTACTTC.

V and J are TRBV19 and TRBJ2-2; 7 bases are shared with TRBD1. Germline CDR1 LNHDA, CDR2 SQIVND (reference sequence). The CDR3 covers 17 residues. V shed 3 bases and J 6 bases; nucleotides not matched to a gene: 13. CDR3 region: CASSMGDRVRKAGELFF. CDR3 DNA sequence: TGTGCCAGTAGTATGGGTGACAGGGTACGGAAGGCCGGGGAGCTGTTTTTT. The whole variable domain, remainder taken from reference TRBV19 and TRBJ2-2, is DGGITQSPKYLFRKEGQNVTLSCEQNLNHDAMYWYRQDPGQGLRLIYYSQIVNDFQKGDIAEGYSVSREKKESFPLTVTSAQKNPTAFYLCASSMGDRVRKAGELFFGEGSRLTVL.

This clone was observed a single time. Different DNA sequences within this sample yield the same CDR3. This rearrangement joins TRBV12-5 to TRBJ1-5, with D maybe TRBD1 (6 bases). The ends were cut back, 0 bases at V and 5 bases at J, with 8 bases in the middle. The germline V gene has CDR1 LGHNT and CDR2 FRNRAP. The CDR3 totals 14 residues. The CDR3 DNA is TGTGCTAGTGGTTTGGTAGGGGGAGATCAGCCCCAGCATTTT. Amino acids: CASGLVGGDQPQHF.